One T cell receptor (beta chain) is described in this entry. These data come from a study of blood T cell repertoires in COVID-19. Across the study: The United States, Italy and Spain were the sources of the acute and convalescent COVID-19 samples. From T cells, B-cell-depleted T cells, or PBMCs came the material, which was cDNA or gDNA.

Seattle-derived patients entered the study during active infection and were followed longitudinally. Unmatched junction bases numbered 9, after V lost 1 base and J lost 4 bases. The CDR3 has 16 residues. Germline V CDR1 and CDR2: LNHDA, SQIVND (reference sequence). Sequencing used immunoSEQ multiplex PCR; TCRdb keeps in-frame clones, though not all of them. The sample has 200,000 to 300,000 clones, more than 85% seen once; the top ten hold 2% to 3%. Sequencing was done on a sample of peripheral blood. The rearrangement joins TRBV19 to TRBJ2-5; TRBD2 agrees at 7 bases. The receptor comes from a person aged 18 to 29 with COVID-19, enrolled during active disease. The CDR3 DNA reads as TGTGCCAGTAGTATAGGAGGGGCTAGCGGCGGAGAGACCCAGTACTTC. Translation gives CASSIGGASGGETQYF. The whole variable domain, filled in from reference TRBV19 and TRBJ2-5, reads DGGITQSPKYLFRKEGQNVTLSCEQNLNHDAMYWYRQDPGQGLRLIYYSQIVNDFQKGDIAEGYSVSREKKESFPLTVTSAQKNPTAFYLCASSIGGASGGETQYFGPGTRLLVL.